This T cell receptor beta chain comes out of a study of Ad26.COV2.S vaccination and SARS-CoV-2 variants. Turning to the study itself: Intramuscular Ad26.COV2.S at 5x10^10 or 1x10^11 viral particles.

Germline CDR1 is SGHTS and CDR2 is YDEGEE. The CDR3 spans 14 residues. Trimming removed 0 bases from V and 4 bases from J, with 11 bases in between. Indicated treatment: around 19 received Ad26.COV2.S at low or high dose, single or two shots; 5 received placebo; per-sample allocation not given. All samples were drawn on day 63, counting from the first vaccine or placebo injection. This clone was counted a single time. Using immunoSEQ multiplex PCR, the repertoire was profiled, and TCRdb retains in-frame clones only, with some absent. The sample holds some 480,000 clones, approximately 88% seen once. Sequenced material: peripheral blood, taken in a trial of Ad26.COV2.S vaccine versus placebo. The V gene is TRBV5-8, the J gene TRBJ2-7; D unclear. The clonotype originates from a person between 18 and 65 years old who received the Ad26.COV2.S COVID-19 vaccine or a placebo. The CDR3 nucleotides read TGTGCCAGCAGCTTGGCAAGTTTGCATTACGAGCAGTACTTC. It translates to CASSLASLHYEQYF.